The following is a T cell receptor beta chain sequence with its context. Unique molecular identifiers were incorporated when the TCRbeta library was constructed. From the PCR reads, TCRdb called clonotypes with MiXCR, one entry per CDR3 protein. The sample lists 400,000 to 450,000 distinct CDR3 sequences; roughly 43% were seen once. This sample stems from a study of T-cell reconstitution after alpha-beta-depleted transplantation in children. Germline lookup yields CDR1 SGDLS and CDR2 YYNGEE. CDR3 length: 16 residues. V was clipped by 3 bases and J by 2 bases, with 15 bases between them. Sample: PBMCs, taken before TCRalphabeta/CD19-depleted stem cell transplant. This clonotype was sampled from a girl aged 2-10 years with aplastic anemia, due to receive a stem cell transplant. The chain links TRBV9 to TRBJ2-1, with D perhaps matching TRBD2 (5 bases). CDR3 sequence: CASSGEARGTYNEQFF. The CDR3 coding sequence is TGTGCCAGCAGCGGAGAAGCTCGGGGAACCTACAATGAGCAGTTCTTC.